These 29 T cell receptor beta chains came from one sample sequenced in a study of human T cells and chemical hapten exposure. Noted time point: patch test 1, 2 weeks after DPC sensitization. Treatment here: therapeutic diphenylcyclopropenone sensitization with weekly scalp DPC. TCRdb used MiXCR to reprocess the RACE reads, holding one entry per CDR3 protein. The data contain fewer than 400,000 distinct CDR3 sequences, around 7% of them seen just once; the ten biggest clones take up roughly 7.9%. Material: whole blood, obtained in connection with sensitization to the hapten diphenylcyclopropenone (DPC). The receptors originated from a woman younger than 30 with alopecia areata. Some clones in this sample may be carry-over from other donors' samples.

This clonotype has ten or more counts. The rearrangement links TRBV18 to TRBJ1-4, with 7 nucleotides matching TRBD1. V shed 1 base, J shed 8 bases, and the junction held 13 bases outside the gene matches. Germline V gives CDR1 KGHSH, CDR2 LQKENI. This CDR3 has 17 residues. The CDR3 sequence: CASSPRFKSGGGEKLFF. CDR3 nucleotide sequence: TGTGCCAGCTCACCACGTTTTAAATCAGGAGGGGGCGAAAAACTGTTTTTT.

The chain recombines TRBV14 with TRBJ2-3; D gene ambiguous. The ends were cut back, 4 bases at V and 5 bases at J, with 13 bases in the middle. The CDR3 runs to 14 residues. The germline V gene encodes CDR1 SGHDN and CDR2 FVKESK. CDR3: CASSPTGLLDTQYF. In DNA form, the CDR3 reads TGTGCCAGCAGCCCTACCGGGCTATTAGATACGCAGTATTTT.

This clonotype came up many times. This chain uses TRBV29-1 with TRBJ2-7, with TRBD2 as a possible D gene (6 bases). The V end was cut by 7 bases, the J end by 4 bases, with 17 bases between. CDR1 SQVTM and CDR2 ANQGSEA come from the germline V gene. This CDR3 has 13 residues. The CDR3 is CSAEGVGSYEQYF. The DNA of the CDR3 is TGCAGCGCAGAAGGGGTCGGGAGTTACGAGCAGTACTTC.

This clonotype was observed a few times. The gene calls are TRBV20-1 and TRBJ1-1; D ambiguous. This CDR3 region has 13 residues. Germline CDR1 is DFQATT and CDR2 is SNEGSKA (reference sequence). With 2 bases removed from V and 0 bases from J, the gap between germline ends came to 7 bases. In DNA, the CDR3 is TGCAGTGCTAGAAATTCACTGAACACTGAAGCTTTCTTT. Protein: CSARNSLNTEAFF.

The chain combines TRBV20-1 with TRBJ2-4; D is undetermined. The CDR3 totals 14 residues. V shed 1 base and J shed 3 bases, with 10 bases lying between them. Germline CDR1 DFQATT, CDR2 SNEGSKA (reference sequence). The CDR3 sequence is CSARVGPDKNIQYF. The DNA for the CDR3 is TGCAGTGCTAGAGTAGGACCGGACAAAAACATTCAGTACTTC.

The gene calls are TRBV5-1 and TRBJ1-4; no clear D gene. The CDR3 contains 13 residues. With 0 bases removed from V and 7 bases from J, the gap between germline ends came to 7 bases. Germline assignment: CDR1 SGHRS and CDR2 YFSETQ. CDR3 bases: TGCGCCAGCAGCTTGGGCGAGGGTGAAAAACTGTTTTTT. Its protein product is CASSLGEGEKLFF.

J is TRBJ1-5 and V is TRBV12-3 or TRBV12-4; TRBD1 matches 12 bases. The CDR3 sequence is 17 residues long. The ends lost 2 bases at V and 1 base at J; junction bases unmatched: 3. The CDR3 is CASSLKGQGASNQPQHF. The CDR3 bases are TGTGCCAGCAGTTTAAAGGGACAGGGGGCAAGCAATCAGCCCCAGCATTTT.

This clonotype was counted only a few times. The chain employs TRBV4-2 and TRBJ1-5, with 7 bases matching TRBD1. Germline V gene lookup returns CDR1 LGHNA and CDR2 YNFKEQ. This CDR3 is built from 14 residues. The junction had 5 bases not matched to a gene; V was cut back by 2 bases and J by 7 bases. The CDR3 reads CASSQIQGDQPQHF. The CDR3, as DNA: TGTGCCAGCAGCCAAATCCAGGGGGACCAGCCCCAGCATTTT.

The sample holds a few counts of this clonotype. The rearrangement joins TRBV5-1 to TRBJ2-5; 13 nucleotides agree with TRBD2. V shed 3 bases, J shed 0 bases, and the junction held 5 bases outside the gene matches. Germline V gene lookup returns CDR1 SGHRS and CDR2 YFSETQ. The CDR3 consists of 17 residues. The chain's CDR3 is CASSSGTSGMYQETQYF. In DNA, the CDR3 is TGCGCCAGCAGCTCCGGGACTAGCGGGATGTACCAAGAGACCCAGTACTTC.

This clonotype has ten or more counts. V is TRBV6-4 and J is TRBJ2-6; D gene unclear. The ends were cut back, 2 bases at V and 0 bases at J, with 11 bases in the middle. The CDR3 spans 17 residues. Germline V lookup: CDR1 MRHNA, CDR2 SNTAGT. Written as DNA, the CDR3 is TGTGCCAGCAGTGACACGGCCAGCGACTCTGGGGCCAACGTCCTGACTTTC. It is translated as CASSDTASDSGANVLTF.

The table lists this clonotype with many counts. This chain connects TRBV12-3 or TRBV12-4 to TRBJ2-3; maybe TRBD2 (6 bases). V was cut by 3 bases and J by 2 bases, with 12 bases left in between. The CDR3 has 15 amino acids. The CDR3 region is CASSFLAAYTDTQYF. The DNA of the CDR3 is TGTGCCAGCAGTTTCTTAGCGGCCTACACAGATACGCAGTATTTT.

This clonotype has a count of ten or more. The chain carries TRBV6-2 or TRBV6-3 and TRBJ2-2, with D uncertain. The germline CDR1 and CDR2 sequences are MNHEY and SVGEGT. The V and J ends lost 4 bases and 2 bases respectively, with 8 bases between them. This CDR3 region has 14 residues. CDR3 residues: CASSWAFNTGELFF. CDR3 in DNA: TGTGCCAGCAGTTGGGCTTTCAACACCGGGGAGCTGTTTTTT.

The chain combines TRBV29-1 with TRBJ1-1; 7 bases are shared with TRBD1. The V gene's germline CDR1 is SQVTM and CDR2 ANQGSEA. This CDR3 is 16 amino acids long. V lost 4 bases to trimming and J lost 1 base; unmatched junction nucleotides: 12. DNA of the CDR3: TGCAGCGTTGCCTTAACCCCGGGACAGCAGAACACTGAAGCTTTCTTT. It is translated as CSVALTPGQQNTEAFF.

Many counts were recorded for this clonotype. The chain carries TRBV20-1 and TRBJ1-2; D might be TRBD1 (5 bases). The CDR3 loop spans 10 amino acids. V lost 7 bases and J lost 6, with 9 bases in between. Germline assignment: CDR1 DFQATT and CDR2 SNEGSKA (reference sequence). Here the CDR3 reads CSGGYNGYTF. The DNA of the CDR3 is TGCAGTGGGGGGTATAATGGCTACACCTTC.

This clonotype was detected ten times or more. CDR3 nucleotide sequence: TGTGCCAGCAGTCCGGCCCGTTACACAGATACGCAGTATTTT. It translates to CASSPARYTDTQYF. The chain combines TRBV6-4 with TRBJ2-3; no reliable D call. The CDR3 covers 14 residues. Germline loops: CDR1 MRHNA, CDR2 SNTAGT. The V end was cut by 5 bases, the J end by 2 bases, with 11 bases between.

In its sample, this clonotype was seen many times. The CDR3 coding sequence is TGCAGTGTCAGCCCCTTACTAGCGGGGGGTGAAGATACGCAGTATTTT. It specifies CSVSPLLAGGEDTQYF. This chain joins TRBV20-1 and TRBJ2-3; 12 nucleotides line up with TRBD2. Per the germline V gene, CDR1 is DFQATT and CDR2 is SNEGSKA (reference sequence). Germline trimming cut 7 bases from V and 5 bases from J; bases unmatched to any gene: 13. The CDR3 is 16 residues long.

DNA of the CDR3: TGTGCCACCAGTGATTCCGTGGGACAGTTTCTCCGCATGAACACTGAAGCTTTCTTT. As protein: CATSDSVGQFLRMNTEAFF. The V and J genes are TRBV24-1 and TRBJ1-1, with 7 bases lining up with TRBD1. Unmatched junction bases numbered 14, after V lost 2 bases and J lost 0 bases. The CDR3 is 19 residues long. The germline gives CDR1 KGHDR, CDR2 SFDVKD.

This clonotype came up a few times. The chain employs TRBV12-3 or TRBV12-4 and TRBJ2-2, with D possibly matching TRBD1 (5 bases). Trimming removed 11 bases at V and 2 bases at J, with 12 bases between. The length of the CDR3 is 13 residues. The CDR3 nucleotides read TGTGCCTCTACCAGGGCAAACACCGGGGAGCTGTTTTTT. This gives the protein CASTRANTGELFF.

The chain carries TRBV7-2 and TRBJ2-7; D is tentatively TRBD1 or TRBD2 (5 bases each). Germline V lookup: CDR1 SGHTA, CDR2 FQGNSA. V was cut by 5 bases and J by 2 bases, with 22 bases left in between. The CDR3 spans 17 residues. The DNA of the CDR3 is TGTGCCAGCAGCCCCCACACGGGACCGGTGACCGCCTACGAGCAGTACTTC. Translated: CASSPHTGPVTAYEQYF.

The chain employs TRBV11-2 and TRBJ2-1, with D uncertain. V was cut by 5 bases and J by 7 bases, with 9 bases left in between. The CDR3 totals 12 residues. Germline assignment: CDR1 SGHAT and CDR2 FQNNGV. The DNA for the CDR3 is TGTGCCAGCAGCCCACGGGCAAATGAGCAGTTCTTC. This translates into CASSPRANEQFF. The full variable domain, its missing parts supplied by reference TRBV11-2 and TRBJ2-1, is EAGVAQSPRYKIIEKRQSVAFWCNPISGHATLYWYQQILGQGPKLLIQFQNNGVVDDSQLPKDRFSAERLKGVDSTLKIQPAKLEDSAVYLCASSPRANEQFFGPGTRLTVL.

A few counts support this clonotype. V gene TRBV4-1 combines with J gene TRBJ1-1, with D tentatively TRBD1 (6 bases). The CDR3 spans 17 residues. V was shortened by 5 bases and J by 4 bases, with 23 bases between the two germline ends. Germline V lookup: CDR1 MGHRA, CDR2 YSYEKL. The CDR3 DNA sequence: TGCGCCAGCAGCAACCTACCAGGCCAGGGGTCGACCACTGAAGCTTTCTTT. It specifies CASSNLPGQGSTTEAFF.

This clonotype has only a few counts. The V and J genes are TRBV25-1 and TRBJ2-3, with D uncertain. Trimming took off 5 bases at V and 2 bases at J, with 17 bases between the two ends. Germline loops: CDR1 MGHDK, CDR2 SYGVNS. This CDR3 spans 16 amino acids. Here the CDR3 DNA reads TGTGCCAGCAGTCCCCATTGGCAGAGAACCACAGATACGCAGTATTTT. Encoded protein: CASSPHWQRTTDTQYF.

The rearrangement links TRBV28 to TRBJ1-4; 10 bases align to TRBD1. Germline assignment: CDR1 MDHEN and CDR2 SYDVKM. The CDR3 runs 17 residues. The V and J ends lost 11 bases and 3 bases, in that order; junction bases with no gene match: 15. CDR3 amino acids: CASADRGLIRANEKLFF. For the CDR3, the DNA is TGTGCCTCAGCCGACAGGGGGCTAATCCGGGCTAATGAAAAACTGTTTTTT.

The DNA of the CDR3 is TGTGCCAGCAGCACGGACAGGGGGAACACTGAAGCTTTCTTT. As protein: CASSTDRGNTEAFF. This chain uses TRBV7-2 with TRBJ1-1; 9 bases agree with TRBD1. CDR3 length: 14 residues. V was pared by 5 bases and J by 1 base, with 2 bases of the junction left unmatched. Germline loops: CDR1 SGHTA, CDR2 FQGNSA.

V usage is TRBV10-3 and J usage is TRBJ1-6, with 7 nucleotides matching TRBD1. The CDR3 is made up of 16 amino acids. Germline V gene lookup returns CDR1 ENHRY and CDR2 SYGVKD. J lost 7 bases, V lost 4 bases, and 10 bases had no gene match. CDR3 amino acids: CAISGGQLVENSPLHF. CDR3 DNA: TGTGCCATCAGTGGGGGACAGCTCGTAGAGAATTCACCCCTCCACTTT.

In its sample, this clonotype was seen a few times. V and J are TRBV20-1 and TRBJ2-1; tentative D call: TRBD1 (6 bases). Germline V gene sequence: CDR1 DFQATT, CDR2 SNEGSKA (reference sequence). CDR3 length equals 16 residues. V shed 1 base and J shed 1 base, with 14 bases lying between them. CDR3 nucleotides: TGCAGTGCTAGAGGTCGACAGGCAGGGTCCTACAATGAGCAGTTCTTC. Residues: CSARGRQAGSYNEQFF.

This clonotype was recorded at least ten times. This CDR3 reads CASSVLAGGASDNEQFF. The CDR3 coding sequence is TGTGCCAGCAGTGTACTAGCGGGGGGCGCGTCAGACAATGAGCAGTTCTTC. The rearrangement links TRBV6-1 to TRBJ2-1; 12 nucleotides align to TRBD2. V lost 4 bases and J lost 5; bases outside the gene matches: 9. CDR1 and CDR2 from the germline V gene are MNHNS and SASEGT. This CDR3 region has 17 residues.

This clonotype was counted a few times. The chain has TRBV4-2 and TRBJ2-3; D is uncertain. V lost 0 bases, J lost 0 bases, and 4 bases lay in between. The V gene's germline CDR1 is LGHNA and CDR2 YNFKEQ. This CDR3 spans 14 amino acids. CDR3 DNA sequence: TGTGCCAGCAGCCAAGAGACTAGCACAGATACGCAGTATTTT. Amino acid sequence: CASSQETSTDTQYF.

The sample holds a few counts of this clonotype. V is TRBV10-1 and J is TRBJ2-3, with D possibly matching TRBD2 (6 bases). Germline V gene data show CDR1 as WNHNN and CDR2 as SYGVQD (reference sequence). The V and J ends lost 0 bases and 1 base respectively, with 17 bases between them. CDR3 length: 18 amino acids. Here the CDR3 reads CASSESEEGPVCTDTQYF. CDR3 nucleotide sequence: TGCGCCAGCAGTGAGTCGGAGGAGGGACCTGTTTGCACAGATACGCAGTATTTT.